The 19 T cell receptor beta chains listed next were all sequenced from one sample in a study of naive and memory T cell subsets. The beta constant-region primer was an equimolar mix of two oligonucleotides covering TRBC1 and TRBC2. TCRdb redid the calling of the UMI-ligation and nested PCR reads with MiXCR, one entry per CDR3 protein. The data show some 150,000 distinct CDR3 sequences, around 15% seen once. The sequencing sample was made of naive CD4+ T cells from blood. These receptors all come from a human donor in good health.

At least ten counts were recorded for this clonotype. This chain links TRBV4-3 with TRBJ2-1; 8 bases align to TRBD1. Unmatched junction bases numbered 6, after V lost 0 bases and J lost 5 bases. The germline V gene has CDR1 LGHNA and CDR2 YSLEER. This CDR3 contains 16 residues. CDR3: CASSQDGQGANNEQFF. The CDR3 region has the DNA TGCGCCAGCAGCCAAGATGGCCAGGGGGCAAACAATGAGCAGTTCTTC.

This clonotype was seen more than once but under ten times. V and J are TRBV27 and TRBJ2-3; the D is unclear. Trimming cost V 5 bases and J 3 bases, with 9 bases left between them. CDR3 size: 13 residues. The germline V gene encodes CDR1 MNHEY and CDR2 SMNVEV (reference sequence). CDR3 sequence: CASSGIDTDTQYF. The CDR3 DNA reads as TGTGCCAGCAGTGGAATAGATACAGATACGCAGTATTTT.

The V gene is TRBV6-2 or TRBV6-3, the J gene TRBJ2-7; TRBD2 matches at 7 bases. CDR1 and CDR2 (germline): MNHEY, SVGEGT. The CDR3 is 18 residues long. J was trimmed by 3 bases and V by 2 bases; bases with no gene match: 16. In nucleotides, the CDR3 is TGTGCCAGCAGTTACCTCCTGAGGGGAGGGACCTTCTTCTACGAGCAGTACTTC. Its protein is CASSYLLRGGTFFYEQYF.

This clonotype was counted between two and nine times. The V call is TRBV29-1, the J call TRBJ1-2, with 12 bases that match TRBD1. Germline CDR1 reads SQVTM; CDR2 reads ANQGSEA. CDR3 length equals 15 residues. The V gene end was trimmed by 0 bases and the J gene end by 4 bases; junction bases not matched to a gene: 3. CDR3 DNA: TGCAGCGTTGAAGATCCGGGACAGGGGGCCTATGGCTACACCTTC. It is translated as CSVEDPGQGAYGYTF. Based on the CDR3 plus reference TRBV29-1 and TRBJ1-2, the full variable domain is SAVISQKPSRDICQRGTSLTIQCQVDSQVTMMFWYRQQPGQSLTLIATANQGSEATYESGFVIDKFPISRPNLTFSTLTVSNMSPEDSSIYLCSVEDPGQGAYGYTFGSGTRLTVV.

This clonotype has just a few counts. The gene calls are TRBV20-1 and TRBJ1-4; D is unclear. The CDR3 contains 13 residues. Trimming took 3 bases from V and 5 from J, leaving 10 bases between them. The germline V gene has CDR1 DFQATT and CDR2 SNEGSKA (reference sequence). DNA of the CDR3: TGCAGTGCTAGGGAACAGCCAAATGAAAAACTGTTTTTT. Protein sequence: CSAREQPNEKLFF.

This chain uses TRBV6-2 or TRBV6-3 with TRBJ2-2; the match to TRBD2 covers 8 bases. Germline V gene data show CDR1 as MNHEY and CDR2 as SVGEGT. There are 15 residues in the CDR3. Trimming removed 7 bases from V and 0 bases from J; junction bases left unmatched: 4. The CDR3 reads CASIPAGANTGELFF. The CDR3 bases are TGTGCCAGCATACCAGCGGGAGCGAACACCGGGGAGCTGTTTTTT.

This clonotype was seen once. V is TRBV7-2 and J is TRBJ2-3, with a possible D match to TRBD2 (6 bases). V was clipped by 5 bases and J by 4 bases, with 16 bases between them. Germline V gene sequence: CDR1 SGHTA, CDR2 FQGNSA. CDR3 size: 15 residues. The CDR3 region has the DNA TGTGCCAGCAGCCCCATGGATCGGGGGTCAGATACGCAGTATTTT. Amino acids: CASSPMDRGSDTQYF.

CDR3 sequence reads: CASSPTEQTGYGYTF. CDR3 DNA sequence: TGTGCCAGCTCACCCACGGAACAGACCGGCTATGGCTACACCTTC. V gene TRBV18 combines with J gene TRBJ1-2, with D unresolved. The CDR3 loop spans 15 amino acids. The germline CDR1 and CDR2 sequences are KGHSH and LQKENI. Trimming pared 3 bases from V and 4 bases from J, leaving 15 bases between.

This clonotype has just a few counts. The chain recombines TRBV7-6 with TRBJ1-1, with 7 bases lining up with TRBD1. In germline, CDR1 is SGHVS, CDR2 FNYEAQ. The CDR3 contains 13 residues. Trimming cost V 2 bases and J 3 bases; bases outside gene matches: 0. The DNA for the CDR3 is TGTGCCAGCAGCTTAACAGGGGACACTGAAGCTTTCTTT. Translation: CASSLTGDTEAFF.

Only a few counts were recorded for this clonotype. The chain carries TRBV7-2 and TRBJ2-2; 9 bases line up with TRBD2. Germline assignment: CDR1 SGHTA and CDR2 FQGNSA. The V and J ends lost 2 bases and 4 bases, in that order; junction bases with no gene match: 2. This CDR3 spans 15 amino acids. CDR3 DNA sequence: TGTGCCAGCAGCTTACGAGCGGGAGGCACCGGGGAGCTGTTTTTT. Amino acids: CASSLRAGGTGELFF.

This clonotype was observed a few times. The chain joins TRBV12-3 or TRBV12-4 to TRBJ2-3, with a weak D call TRBD1 (5 bases). V dropped 5 bases and J dropped 0 bases, with 18 bases sitting between them. The CDR3 contains 17 residues. The CDR3 protein is CASSRMTVTTSTDTQYF. The DNA of the CDR3 is TGTGCCAGCAGTCGGATGACAGTTACGACTAGCACAGATACGCAGTATTTT.

The chain uses TRBV11-2 and TRBJ2-3, with D possibly TRBD1 on 6 matching bases. The CDR3 consists of 12 residues. The V end lost 4 bases, the J end lost 6 bases, and 8 bases lay between the germline ends. From germline, CDR1 is SGHAT and CDR2 FQNNGV. The CDR3 spells CASSYGQDTQYF. CDR3 sequence (DNA): TGTGCCAGCAGCTACGGACAGGATACGCAGTATTTT. Combining the CDR3 with reference TRBV11-2 and TRBJ2-3 gives the whole variable domain EAGVAQSPRYKIIEKRQSVAFWCNPISGHATLYWYQQILGQGPKLLIQFQNNGVVDDSQLPKDRFSAERLKGVDSTLKIQPAKLEDSAVYLCASSYGQDTQYFGPGTRLTVL.

The CDR3 DNA reads TGTGCCAGCAGCAAGGACAATCCCCATCTATACGAGCAGTACTTC. Translation: CASSKDNPHLYEQYF. This chain joins TRBV11-2 and TRBJ2-7; a weak D match, TRBD1 (5 bases). V dropped 5 bases and J dropped 4 bases, with 18 bases sitting between them. Germline CDR1 SGHAT, CDR2 FQNNGV. The CDR3 is made up of 15 amino acids.

V and J are TRBV25-1 and TRBJ2-2; the match to TRBD1 covers 7 bases. CDR3 length equals 17 residues. V was clipped by 3 bases and J by 0 bases; unmatched bases: 7. Germline V gene sequence: CDR1 MGHDK, CDR2 SYGVNS. CDR3 residues: CASSDPGQTANTGELFF. CDR3 DNA sequence: TGTGCCAGCAGTGACCCGGGACAGACAGCGAACACCGGGGAGCTGTTTTTT.

The chain couples TRBV20-1 to TRBJ1-1; the D gene is possibly TRBD1 (6 bases). Between the trimmed V and J ends, which lost 6 bases and 4 bases, there was a span of 21 bases. Germline V gives CDR1 DFQATT, CDR2 SNEGSKA (reference sequence). This CDR3 is 15 amino acids long. The CDR3 reads CSAIKHRAVVTEAFF. The CDR3 DNA sequence: TGCAGTGCCATTAAGCACAGGGCGGTGGTCACTGAAGCTTTCTTT.

This clonotype has at least ten counts. V and J are TRBV9 and TRBJ2-3, with D possibly being TRBD2 (6 bases). From germline, CDR1 is SGDLS and CDR2 YYNGEE. The V end lost 0 bases, the J end lost 3 bases, and 11 bases lay between the germline ends. CDR3 size: 15 residues. The CDR3 sequence is CASSVDGGSTDTQYF. In nucleotides, the CDR3 is TGTGCCAGCAGCGTAGACGGGGGATCAACAGATACGCAGTATTTT.

The chain carries TRBV20-1 and TRBJ2-5, with TRBD2 matching over 10 bases. Trimming took 3 bases from V and 5 from J; bases not matched to a gene: 3. The CDR3 covers 13 residues. CDR1 and CDR2 (germline): DFQATT, SNEGSKA (reference sequence). The CDR3 protein is CSARGTSEETQYF. The CDR3, as DNA: TGCAGTGCTAGGGGGACTAGCGAGGAGACCCAGTACTTC.

V and J are TRBV5-1 and TRBJ2-5; 15 positions match TRBD2. The V segment lost 0 bases and the J segment 4 bases; nucleotides outside the gene matches: 1. Germline-derived CDR1 and CDR2 are SGHRS and YFSETQ. The CDR3 covers 16 residues. The chain's CDR3 is CASSLAGLAGGETQYF. For the CDR3, the DNA is TGCGCCAGCAGCTTGGCGGGACTAGCGGGAGGAGAGACCCAGTACTTC. Together with reference TRBV5-1 and TRBJ2-5, the CDR3 gives the full variable domain: KAGVTQTPRYLIKTRGQQVTLSCSPISGHRSVSWYQQTPGQGLQFLFEYFSETQRNKGNFPGRFSGRQFSNSRSEMNVSTLELGDSALYLCASSLAGLAGGETQYFGPGTRLLVL.

There are a few counts of this clonotype. The chain combines TRBV30 with TRBJ2-7, with D unresolved. V was pared by 2 bases and J by 2 bases, with 7 bases between. Germline CDR1 and CDR2: GTSNPN and SVGIG (reference sequence). CDR3 length equals 12 residues. In nucleotides, the CDR3 is TGTGCCTGGAGTCCAACACCCTACGAGCAGTACTTC. Translated: CAWSPTPYEQYF.